This T cell receptor (beta chain) came from a study of blood T cells in healthy people across ages. Together with a sample-barcoded 5' primer, a J-beta primer mix was included in a second PCR lasting 7 to 11 cycles. Each CDR3 protein is one row after TCRdb ran MiXCR on the 5' RACE reads. The table shows roughly 930,000 distinct CDR3 sequences, with around 48% occurring only once. Deletions cut 5 bases from V and 5 bases from J, with 15 bases between. The germline CDR1 and CDR2 sequences are SEHNR and FQNEAQ (reference sequence). This CDR3 has 15 amino acids. The chain carries TRBV7-9 and TRBJ1-4, with D maybe TRBD1 (6 bases). Source material: blood. The TCR originated in a man aged 25 to 40 in good health. The CDR3 loop reads CASSLAGAKNEKLFF. For the CDR3, the DNA is TGTGCCAGCAGCCTTGCAGGGGCCAAGAATGAAAAACTGTTTTTT.